The 22 T cell receptor beta chains below all came from one sample that was sequenced in a study of CD8 T cells in ankylosing spondylitis. TCRdb recomputed calls from the 5' RACE reads with MiXCR, one row per CDR3 protein. The data contain a few hundred thousand distinct CDR3 sequences, approximately 20% of them singletons. Their antigens remain unidentified. Study-level findings and limits: Blood from ankylosing spondylitis patients appeared to carry a characteristic roughly eight-variant TCR beta motif.

The sample consisted of blood, either unsorted or a sorted T cell fraction (not recorded which). The receptors derive from a male donor with ankylosing spondylitis.

This clonotype showed up just a few times. The chain employs TRBV11-3 and TRBJ2-3; 7 bases align to TRBD2. Per the germline V gene, CDR1 is SGHNT and CDR2 is YENEEA. This CDR3 spans 16 amino acids. J gave up 4 bases and V 6 bases, and 13 bases lay outside the gene matches. CDR3 nucleotide sequence: TGTGCCAGCAGACCTAACGCACAGCGGGAACCAGATACGCAGTATTTT. Translated: CASRPNAQREPDTQYF.

This clonotype was counted only a few times. V gene TRBV2 combines with J gene TRBJ1-1; tentative D call: TRBD1 (6 bases). This CDR3 has 13 residues. Trimming stripped 5 bases from V and 6 bases from J, with 13 bases between. Germline V lookup: CDR1 SNHLY, CDR2 FYNNEI. In DNA form, the CDR3 reads TGTGCCAGCAGTATACAGGGACGGGCTGAAGCTTTCTTT. As protein: CASSIQGRAEAFF.

V and J are TRBV28 and TRBJ2-3; D unclear. CDR3 length: 11 amino acids. Trimming stripped 11 bases from V and 5 bases from J, with 11 bases between. Germline V gives CDR1 MDHEN, CDR2 SYDVKM. The CDR3 spells CAAGLGDTQYF. Here the CDR3 DNA reads TGTGCCGCCGGGCTAGGAGATACGCAGTATTTT.

This clonotype was observed a few times. The V call is TRBV6-2 or TRBV6-3, the J call TRBJ1-2; TRBD1 matches 7 bases. The J segment lost 7 bases and the V segment lost 11 bases, leaving 13 bases of the junction unmatched. This CDR3 has 13 residues. CDR1 is MNHEY and CDR2 is SVGEGT in the germline V gene. In DNA, the CDR3 is TGTGCCCTCCGCGAGGGGGCGGTTTCTGGCTACACCTTC. Protein product: CALREGAVSGYTF.

This clonotype was detected only a few times. The chain combines TRBV7-2 with TRBJ2-1, with TRBD1 identical over 7 bases. The ends lost 4 bases at V and 7 bases at J; junction bases unmatched: 7. There are 14 residues in the CDR3. Per germline, CDR1 SGHTA and CDR2 FQGNSA. CDR3 loop: CASSSEGGVNEQFF. Here the CDR3 DNA reads TGTGCCAGCAGCTCAGAAGGGGGCGTAAATGAGCAGTTCTTC. Full variable domain (rest looked up from reference TRBV7-2 and TRBJ2-1): GAGVSQSPSNKVTEKGKDVELRCDPISGHTALYWYRQSLGQGLEFLIYFQGNSAPDKSGLPSDRFSAERTGGSVSTLTIQRTQQEDSAVYLCASSSEGGVNEQFFGPGTRLTVL.

The chain uses TRBV7-9 and TRBJ2-3; the D call may be TRBD1 or TRBD2 (7 bases each). Germline values: CDR1 SEHNR, CDR2 FQNEAQ (reference sequence). The CDR3 covers 17 residues. V lost 4 bases and J 1 base, leaving 18 bases between the germline ends. The CDR3 DNA follows: TGTGCCAGCAGCTCGACTAGCTCAGGGGGAGGCACAGATACGCAGTATTTT. This codes for CASSSTSSGGGTDTQYF.

This sequence joins TRBV5-1 and TRBJ2-7; 7 bases line up with TRBD2. Germline trimming cut 0 bases from V and 2 bases from J; bases unmatched to any gene: 5. The CDR3 spans 15 residues. The germline CDR1 and CDR2 sequences are SGHRS and YFSETQ. This chain's CDR3 is CASSLALAEPYEQYF. For the CDR3, the DNA is TGCGCCAGCAGCTTGGCCCTAGCGGAGCCCTACGAGCAGTACTTC.

This sequence joins TRBV29-1 and TRBJ1-1; weak D call: TRBD1 (5 bases). Trimming took 2 bases from V and 0 from J, leaving 10 bases between them. This CDR3 spans 14 amino acids. Germline loops: CDR1 SQVTM, CDR2 ANQGSEA. In DNA form, the CDR3 reads TGCAGCGTTGAACGGGGGGGATTGAACACTGAAGCTTTCTTT. As protein: CSVERGGLNTEAFF.

This clonotype was seen ten or more times. The CDR3 loop reads CASGNPGQTNTGELFF. Here the CDR3 DNA reads TGCGCCAGCGGAAATCCGGGACAGACGAACACCGGGGAGCTGTTTTTT. This chain uses TRBV5-1 with TRBJ2-2; TRBD1 matches 7 bases. CDR3 length equals 16 residues. The V gene's germline CDR1 is SGHRS and CDR2 YFSETQ. With V trimmed by 7 bases and J by 0 bases, 9 bases remained unmatched. The variable domain in full, with the rest retrieved from reference TRBV5-1 and TRBJ2-2, is KAGVTQTPRYLIKTRGQQVTLSCSPISGHRSVSWYQQTPGQGLQFLFEYFSETQRNKGNFPGRFSGRQFSNSRSEMNVSTLELGDSALYLCASGNPGQTNTGELFFGEGSRLTVL.

In this sample, this clonotype turned up a few times. CDR3 sequence reads: CASSQDWDSGETQYF. CDR3 in DNA: TGCGCCAGCAGCCAAGACTGGGACAGCGGGGAGACCCAGTACTTC. The rearrangement links TRBV4-3 to TRBJ2-5, with D tentatively TRBD1 (7 bases). V shed 0 bases and J shed 5 bases, with 13 bases lying between them. CDR3 length equals 15 residues. Per germline, CDR1 LGHNA and CDR2 YSLEER.

This clonotype was observed a few times. The chain joins TRBV10-1 to TRBJ2-3; D is possibly TRBD1 or TRBD2 (6 bases each). The CDR3 covers 17 residues. V was shortened by 6 bases and J by 2 bases, with 21 bases between the two germline ends. Germline CDR1 WNHNN, CDR2 SYGVQD (reference sequence). The CDR3, as DNA: TGCGCCAGCAGCGGCCGCGGGGACAACCCTTTCACAGATACGCAGTATTTT. It translates to CASSGRGDNPFTDTQYF.

In this sample, this clonotype turned up once. The rearrangement links TRBV4-2 to TRBJ2-3; unclear D gene. The CDR3 is 16 amino acids. V was pared by 3 bases and J by 2 bases, with 15 bases between. Per germline, CDR1 LGHNA and CDR2 YNFKEQ. The CDR3, as DNA: TGTGCCAGCAGCCACGATCAACCCCCGTTCACAGATACGCAGTATTTT. This translates into CASSHDQPPFTDTQYF.

V usage is TRBV20-1 and J usage is TRBJ2-3, with a weak D call TRBD1 (7 bases). The CDR3 runs to 15 residues. From germline, CDR1 is DFQATT and CDR2 SNEGSKA (reference sequence). V was shortened by 6 bases and J by 0 bases, with 16 bases between the two germline ends. CDR3 residues: CSASGGFSSTDTQYF. As DNA, the CDR3 is TGCAGTGCATCAGGGGGGTTCTCTAGCACAGATACGCAGTATTTT.

This clonotype was seen more than once but under ten times. CDR3 sequence: CASSPPGGAADTQYF. CDR3 coding DNA: TGCGCCAGCAGCCCGCCGGGAGGGGCCGCAGATACGCAGTATTTT. The chain employs TRBV5-1 and TRBJ2-3; 8 nucleotides line up with TRBD2. The germline V gene has CDR1 SGHRS and CDR2 YFSETQ. CDR3 length: 15 amino acids. The V and J ends lost 4 bases and 4 bases, in that order; junction bases with no gene match: 8.

This sequence joins TRBV3-1 and TRBJ2-1; D is perhaps TRBD2 (7 bases). The length of the CDR3 is 12 residues. The germline V and J ends were trimmed by 5 bases and 9 bases, with 11 bases remaining between them. Looked up from germline, CDR1 is LGHDT and CDR2 is YNNKEL (reference sequence). DNA of the CDR3: TGTGCCAGCAGCATAAGGGGGGGTGAGCAGTTCTTC. This codes for CASSIRGGEQFF.

This clonotype was seen repeatedly, ten times or more. The chain recombines TRBV5-1 with TRBJ1-1; the D is unclear. This CDR3 is built from 13 residues. CDR1 and CDR2 (germline): SGHRS, YFSETQ. V was pared by 4 bases and J by 2 bases, with 9 bases between. The DNA for the CDR3 is TGCGCCAGCAGCCCCGGGATTAACACTGAAGCTTTCTTT. Protein product: CASSPGINTEAFF.

This clonotype was seen a handful of times. The chain links TRBV28 to TRBJ2-7; maybe TRBD2 (6 bases). The CDR3 is 14 residues long. CDR1 MDHEN and CDR2 SYDVKM come from the germline V gene. Trimming took 4 bases from V and 2 from J, leaving 12 bases between them. The CDR3 region has the DNA TGTGCCAGCAGTTCCTCGACTAGACCCTACGAGCAGTACTTC. Translation gives CASSSSTRPYEQYF.

V usage is TRBV28 and J usage is TRBJ2-4; possible D gene TRBD1, 6 bases. This CDR3 has 14 residues. Trimming left V 5 bases short and J 8 bases short, with 16 bases between. CDR1 is MDHEN, CDR2 SYDVKM, per germline. The CDR3 coding sequence is TGTGCCAGCAGTCCCCCCGACAGGCTATACATTCAGTACTTC. Protein product: CASSPPDRLYIQYF.

The count of this clonotype is one. This sequence joins TRBV20-1 and TRBJ2-5; 13 nucleotides align to TRBD2. The CDR3 runs to 15 residues. Germline values: CDR1 DFQATT, CDR2 SNEGSKA (reference sequence). The J segment lost 4 bases and the V segment lost 5 bases, leaving 7 bases of the junction unmatched. CDR3 sequence: CSAPIGLAGVETQYF. The CDR3 DNA reads as TGCAGTGCTCCAATAGGACTAGCGGGAGTAGAGACCCAGTACTTC.

This clonotype was recorded a few times. This chain links TRBV14 with TRBJ1-1, with no clear D. The ends were cut back, 8 bases at V and 5 bases at J, with 15 bases in the middle. Germline CDR1 is SGHDN and CDR2 is FVKESK. CDR3 size: 13 residues. The CDR3 loop is CASSNTRQTEAFF. The CDR3 DNA follows: TGTGCCAGCTCCAATACGCGGCAGACTGAAGCTTTCTTT.

The V call is TRBV20-1, the J call TRBJ1-1; possibly TRBD1 for D (6 bases). This CDR3 has 15 amino acids. Germline CDR1 reads DFQATT; CDR2 reads SNEGSKA (reference sequence). Trimming took off 3 bases at V and 4 bases at J, with 18 bases between the two ends. CDR3 amino acids: CSARGAERAGTEAFF. CDR3 DNA: TGCAGTGCTAGGGGGGCGGAGCGGGCGGGCACTGAAGCTTTCTTT.

The table lists this clonotype with a few counts. The genes are TRBV20-1 and TRBJ2-3; 14 nucleotides line up with TRBD2. The trim removed 5 bases at V and 6 bases at J, leaving 4 bases unmatched. The CDR3 loop spans 14 amino acids. Per the germline V gene, CDR1 is DFQATT and CDR2 is SNEGSKA (reference sequence). The CDR3 reads CSAGLAGGPDTQYF. CDR3 DNA sequence: TGCAGTGCTGGACTAGCGGGAGGTCCGGATACGCAGTATTTT.